A single sample gave rise to the 24 T cell receptor beta chains below, sequenced in a study of high-grade serous ovarian cancer treatment subgroups. The tumor samples were collected prior to definitive surgery or chemotherapy. TCRdb keeps only in-frame clones here, not all; method: immunoSEQ multiplex PCR. The sample carries roughly 4,800 clones, approximately 69% recorded once. The sample consisted of tumor tissue. Receptors originate from a human donor with high-grade serous ovarian cancer.

This sequence joins TRBV29-1 and TRBJ2-5; 7 nucleotides align to TRBD2. V trimming: 4 bases; J trimming: 6 bases; junction bases outside the gene matches: 8. The CDR3 has 13 residues. Germline loops: CDR1 SQVTM, CDR2 ANQGSEA. DNA of the CDR3: TGCAGCGTTGTATGGGGGGGTGGAAAGACCCAGTACTTC. Residues: CSVVWGGGKTQYF.

The V gene is TRBV11-1, the J gene TRBJ2-1, with a weak D call TRBD2 (5 bases). The CDR3 extends over 13 amino acids. Trimming removed 2 bases from V and 8 bases from J, with 10 bases in between. Germline loops: CDR1 SGHAT, CDR2 FQDESV (reference sequence). The CDR3 bases are TGTGCCAGCAGCTTACGGGGTTCGGATGAGCAGTTCTTC. The encoded protein is CASSLRGSDEQFF. Filled out from reference TRBV11-1 and TRBJ2-1, the complete variable domain reads EAEVAQSPRYKITEKSQAVAFWCDPISGHATLYWYRQILGQGPELLVQFQDESVVDDSQLPKDRFSAERLKGVDSTLKIQPAELGDSAMYLCASSLRGSDEQFFGPGTRLTVL.

The chain employs TRBV4-3 and TRBJ1-5; D remains unclear. Per germline, CDR1 LGHNA and CDR2 YSLEER. The V gene lost 0 bases and the J gene lost 4 bases, with 13 bases spanning the gap. The CDR3 is 16 residues long. The CDR3 protein is CASSQDWRGGNQPQHF. The CDR3 region has the DNA TGCGCCAGCAGCCAAGATTGGCGGGGAGGGAATCAGCCCCAGCATTTT.

The chain couples TRBV6-1 to TRBJ1-1, with D possibly being TRBD1 (5 bases). The CDR3 runs 16 residues. The V gene lost 2 bases and the J gene lost 6 bases, with 19 bases spanning the gap. The V gene's germline CDR1 is MNHNS and CDR2 SASEGT. CDR3 sequence reads: CASSEIPGLRDPEAFF. In DNA form, the CDR3 reads TGTGCCAGCAGTGAAATCCCGGGCTTGAGGGACCCTGAAGCTTTCTTT.

This rearrangement joins TRBV6-1 to TRBJ1-2; D is uncertain. The V end was cut by 5 bases, the J end by 3 bases, with 10 bases between. Germline CDR1 and CDR2: MNHNS and SASEGT. This CDR3 is 13 amino acids long. CDR3 nucleotide sequence: TGTGCCAGCAGTCCCTTCGACCACTATGGCTACACCTTC. It codes for CASSPFDHYGYTF.

CDR3 nucleotide sequence: TGTGCCAGCAGCTTAGTAGGACGGACAGGGAGCACACGCACAGATACGCAGTATTTT. It encodes CASSLVGRTGSTRTDTQYF. The rearrangement links TRBV7-9 to TRBJ2-3; 8 bases match TRBD1. Germline assignment: CDR1 SEHNR and CDR2 FQNEAQ (reference sequence). The length of the CDR3 is 19 residues. The junction had 13 bases not matched to a gene; V was cut back by 1 base and J by 1 base.

This clone was picked up one time. The chain links TRBV5-1 to TRBJ2-3; D may be TRBD1 or TRBD2 (5 bases each). Trimming took off 4 bases at V and 1 base at J, with 10 bases between the two ends. This CDR3 has 14 residues. Germline V gives CDR1 SGHRS, CDR2 YFSETQ. CDR3 DNA sequence: TGCGCCAGCAGCATGTGGGACGGCACAGATACGCAGTATTTT. Its protein is CASSMWDGTDTQYF. Filled out from reference TRBV5-1 and TRBJ2-3, the complete variable domain reads KAGVTQTPRYLIKTRGQQVTLSCSPISGHRSVSWYQQTPGQGLQFLFEYFSETQRNKGNFPGRFSGRQFSNSRSEMNVSTLELGDSALYLCASSMWDGTDTQYFGPGTRLTVL.

The table lists this clone with a few counts. This chain links TRBV27 with TRBJ1-5; maybe TRBD1 (5 bases). Germline values: CDR1 MNHEY, CDR2 SMNVEV (reference sequence). The CDR3 is 16 residues long. The V end lost 7 bases, the J end lost 3 bases, and 19 bases lay between the germline ends. CDR3 region: CASNPAGLGLNQPQHF. The CDR3 nucleotides read TGTGCCAGCAACCCCGCAGGGTTGGGACTCAATCAGCCCCAGCATTTT.

Here the CDR3 DNA reads TGTGCCGGGGGACTACTCCAGAATGAGCAGTTCTTC. Protein product: CAGGLLQNEQFF. The V call is TRBV6-6, the J call TRBJ2-1; the match to TRBD2 covers 7 bases. The junction had 8 bases not matched to a gene; V was cut back by 11 bases and J by 7 bases. The CDR3 loop spans 12 amino acids. Germline-derived CDR1 and CDR2 are MNHNY and SVGAGI (reference sequence).

Notes on this clone: An end of the junction differs from the germline gene, which may be a read error. This chain uses TRBV5-4 with TRBJ1-1, with 9 bases that match TRBD1. CDR1 SGHNT and CDR2 YYREEE come from the germline V gene (reference sequence). The CDR3 is 11 residues long. The CDR3 loop reads CASSSDRGYKF. CDR3 nucleotides: TGTGCCAGCAGTTCCGACAGGGGGTACAAATTT.

The chain employs TRBV20-1 and TRBJ2-5, with D hard to call. This CDR3 spans 11 amino acids. Germline V CDR1 and CDR2: DFQATT, SNEGSKA (reference sequence). The V end lost 6 bases, the J end lost 0 bases, and 5 bases lay between the germline ends. This CDR3 is CSAQHQETQYF. DNA of the CDR3: TGCAGTGCCCAGCACCAAGAGACCCAGTACTTC.

This clone was seen once. The chain recombines TRBV5-1 with TRBJ2-2; 7 nucleotides line up with TRBD1. With 5 bases clipped from V and 1 base from J, the junction kept 5 bases outside the gene matches. Germline assignment: CDR1 SGHRS and CDR2 YFSETQ. The length of the CDR3 is 15 residues. Here the CDR3 DNA reads TGCGCCAGCAGTACGGGACAGCGGAACACCGGGGAGCTGTTTTTT. Translated: CASSTGQRNTGELFF.

This clone was counted once. The chain is built from TRBV6-5 and TRBJ1-1; TRBD1 matches 7 bases. V was clipped by 6 bases and J by 9 bases; unmatched bases: 7. In germline, CDR1 is MNHEY, CDR2 SVGAGI. CDR3 length equals 12 residues. The CDR3, as DNA: TGTGCCAGCAGCCCCGGGGGACAGAAAGCTTTCTTT. This codes for CASSPGGQKAFF.

This chain joins TRBV5-1 and TRBJ2-3; 15 nucleotides align to TRBD2. CDR1 and CDR2 (germline): SGHRS, YFSETQ. The CDR3 is 17 amino acids. V shed 5 bases, J shed 2 bases, and the junction held 6 bases outside the gene matches. CDR3 nucleotide sequence: TGCGCCAGCAGTCGCGGGACTAGCGGGGGGTTCACAGATACGCAGTATTTT. It encodes CASSRGTSGGFTDTQYF.

The chain employs TRBV15 and TRBJ2-5, with a possible D match to TRBD2 (7 bases). Per the germline V gene, CDR1 is LNHNV and CDR2 is YYDKDF (reference sequence). V lost 0 bases, J lost 4 bases, and 12 bases lay in between. The CDR3 is 15 residues long. CDR3 DNA sequence: TGTGCCACCAGCAGAGATTTGGGGGGGCCAGAGACCCAGTACTTC. It specifies CATSRDLGGPETQYF.

This clone appeared a few times. The chain employs TRBV6-1 and TRBJ1-2; TRBD1 might be the D (6 bases). The CDR3 is 15 amino acids. V lost 5 bases to trimming and J lost 8 bases, with 21 bases between them. Germline V CDR1 and CDR2: MNHNS, SASEGT. In DNA, the CDR3 is TGTGCCAGCAGTCTGACGGGGGGCTCCGGGGAGGGCTACACCTTC. It yields the protein CASSLTGGSGEGYTF.

This clone was found a few times. The CDR3 DNA is TGTGCCAGCAGCCCCCCCGGGGGCGACGGGACCCAGTACTTC. Its protein is CASSPPGGDGTQYF. This sequence joins TRBV5-5 and TRBJ2-5, with D perhaps given as TRBD1 or TRBD2 (6 bases each). The germline gives CDR1 SGHKS, CDR2 YYEKEE (reference sequence). The CDR3 runs 14 residues. V lost 4 bases, J lost 7 bases, and 17 bases lay in between.

For this clone: Other nucleotide sequences from this sample produce the same CDR3. This rearrangement joins TRBV7-9 to TRBJ2-5; D is possibly TRBD1 (6 bases). Germline CDR1 reads SEHNR; CDR2 reads FQNEAQ (reference sequence). The CDR3 covers 13 residues. Trimming left V 1 base short and J 5 bases short, with 8 bases between. The CDR3 is CASSLDRAETQYF. DNA of the CDR3: TGTGCCAGCAGCTTAGACAGGGCGGAGACCCAGTACTTC.

The chain combines TRBV29-1 with TRBJ1-1; the D gene is possibly TRBD1 (6 bases). The germline V gene has CDR1 SQVTM and CDR2 ANQGSEA. Trimming stripped 6 bases from V and 1 base from J, with 9 bases between. This CDR3 is 12 amino acids long. The CDR3 DNA follows: TGCAGCGTGGACAGCTCGAACACTGAAGCTTTCTTT. It codes for CSVDSSNTEAFF.

J is TRBJ1-1 and V is TRBV7-9; D is perhaps TRBD1 (5 bases). The CDR3 extends over 14 amino acids. The V gene lost 5 bases and the J gene lost 5 bases, with 15 bases spanning the gap. The germline V gene has CDR1 SEHNR and CDR2 FQNEAQ (reference sequence). Here the CDR3 reads CASSVGTVRTEAFF. The CDR3 DNA reads as TGTGCCAGCAGCGTGGGGACGGTACGAACTGAAGCTTTCTTT.

V is TRBV6-1 and J is TRBJ2-3; maybe TRBD1 (6 bases). Germline CDR1 reads MNHNS; CDR2 reads SASEGT. The V end was cut by 4 bases, the J end by 7 bases, with 30 bases between. The CDR3 loop spans 19 amino acids. Here the CDR3 DNA reads TGTGCCAGCAGTGGGGGGCCTGCGACTCTGTCCATAAGGAGACATACGCAGTATTTT. It yields the protein CASSGGPATLSIRRHTQYF.

This chain uses TRBV7-6 with TRBJ1-4; D remains unclear. CDR3 length equals 14 residues. V dropped 7 bases and J dropped 4 bases, with 13 bases sitting between them. CDR1 is SGHVS and CDR2 is FNYEAQ in the germline V gene. The CDR3 spells CASNDGRFNEKLFF. CDR3 coding DNA: TGTGCCAGCAATGATGGCAGGTTTAATGAAAAACTGTTTTTT.

The gene calls are TRBV6-5 and TRBJ2-2; D might be TRBD1 (5 bases). Germline values: CDR1 MNHEY, CDR2 SVGAGI. The CDR3 runs to 13 residues. V dropped 10 bases and J dropped 1 base, with 10 bases sitting between them. Here the CDR3 DNA reads TGTGCCATCTCAGACAGGAACACCGGGGAGCTGTTTTTT. Amino acids: CAISDRNTGELFF.

The chain combines TRBV21-1 with TRBJ2-5; TRBD2, the D gene given by the table, was not confirmed from the DNA. TRBV21-1 has pseudogene status. This CDR3 comprises 15 residues. The chain's CDR3 is CASSKVGSGQETQYF. CDR3 nucleotides: TGTGCCAGCAGCAAAGTAGGAAGCGGACAAGAGACCCAGTACTTC.